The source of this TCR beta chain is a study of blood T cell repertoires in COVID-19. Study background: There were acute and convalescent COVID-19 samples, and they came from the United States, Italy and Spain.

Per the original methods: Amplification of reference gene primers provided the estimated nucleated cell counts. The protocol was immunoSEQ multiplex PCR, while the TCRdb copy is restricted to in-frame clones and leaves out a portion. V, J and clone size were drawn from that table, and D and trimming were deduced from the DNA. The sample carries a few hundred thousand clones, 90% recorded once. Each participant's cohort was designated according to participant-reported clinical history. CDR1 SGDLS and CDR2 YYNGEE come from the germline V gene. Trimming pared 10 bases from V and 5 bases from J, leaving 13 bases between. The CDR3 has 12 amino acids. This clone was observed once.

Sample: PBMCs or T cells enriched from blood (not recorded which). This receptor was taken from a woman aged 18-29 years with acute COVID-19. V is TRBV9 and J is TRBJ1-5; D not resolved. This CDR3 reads CAVEAYHQPQHF. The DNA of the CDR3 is TGTGCCGTTGAGGCCTATCATCAGCCCCAGCATTTT. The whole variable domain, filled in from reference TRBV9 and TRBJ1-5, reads DSGVTQTPKHLITATGQRVTLRCSPRSGDLSVYWYQQSLDQGLQFLIQYYNGEERAKGNILERFSAQQFPDLHSELNLSSLELGDSALYFCAVEAYHQPQHFGDGTRLSIL.